The rows below give T cell receptor beta chains drawn from one sample of a study of blood T cell repertoires in COVID-19. Assay: immunoSEQ multiplex PCR; the TCRdb copy retains only in-frame clones and omits some. The sample includes about 37,000 clones, about nine tenths of them seen just once. The sequencing input was peripheral blood. The origin of the receptors is a human donor in a cohort sampled during active COVID-19. Each CDR3 is given with its conserved first and last residue. D genes are given only for firm matches. Expanded clones are given a class, and other clones once, few, many or no size at all.

TRBV7-9	-	17	TRBD2	TRBJ2-3	TGTGCCAGCAGCTTCGTAGCGGGAGTTAGAAGCACAGATACGCAGTATTTT	CASSFVAGVRSTDTQYF
TRBV7-9	-	16	TRBD2	TRBJ2-5	TGTGCCAGCAGCTCCAAACTAGCGACCTTCGCAGAGACCCAGTACTTC	CASSSKLATFAETQYF
TRBV30	-	14	-	TRBJ1-2	TGTGCCTGGAGTCTCCTAGGGGAAGACTATGGCTACACCTTC	CAWSLLGEDYGYTF
TRBV10-3	once	16	TRBD2	TRBJ2-3	TGTGCCATCAGTGAGTCGGGAGGGCTAGCTGGAGATACGCAGTATTTT	CAISESGGLAGDTQYF
TRBV7-8	-	18	TRBD2	TRBJ2-1	TGTGCCAGCAGCCGTCACGTGCTAGCGGGCCAATCCTACAATGAGCAGTTCTTC	CASSRHVLAGQSYNEQFF
TRBV7-2	once	14	TRBD1	TRBJ1-2	TGTGCCAGCAGCCAAGACAGGGGTTACTATGGCTACACCTTC	CASSQDRGYYGYTF
TRBV7-3	-	16	TRBD2	TRBJ2-2	TGTGCCAGCAGCCTAGTGCACGGGGGGGGGACCGGGGAGCTGTTTTTT	CASSLVHGGGTGELFF
TRBV29-1	few	14	-	TRBJ1-5	TGCAGCGTTGCTCAGGCTATGGGCAATCAGCCCCAGCATTTT	CSVAQAMGNQPQHF
TRBV5-1	-	12	-	TRBJ1-2	TGCGCCAGCAGCTCCTCAAGAGGTGGCTACACCTTC	CASSSSRGGYTF
TRBV28	-	17	TRBD1	TRBJ2-1	TGTGCCAGCAGTTTGGGACAGGGAGTTTGGGACTACAATGAGCAGTTCTTC	CASSLGQGVWDYNEQFF
TRBV11-1	-	15	TRBD1	TRBJ1-1	TGTGCCAGCAGCTTGTTGGGACAGGGGGCCTCGACAGCTTTCTTT	CASSLLGQGASTAFF
TRBV7-2	few	17	-	TRBJ1-2	TGTGCCAGCAGCCCACAAACCGGGGGCGGGGGGTATTATGGCTACACCTTC	CASSPQTGGGGYYGYTF
TRBV5-5	-	14	-	TRBJ2-7	TGTGCCAGCAGCTATGTAGGGGGAGGGGACGAGCAGTACTTC	CASSYVGGGDEQYF
TRBV28	-	15	-	TRBJ1-2	TGTGCCAGCAGTTCCTCAGGGGAGGGGAGCTATGGCTACACCTTC	CASSSSGEGSYGYTF